This passage covers 15 T cell receptor beta chains from one sample sequenced in a study of cytomegalovirus exposure and HLA in healthy donors. It was with 60 Vbeta and 13 Jbeta primers that the PCR ran. The data were produced by immunoSEQ multiplex PCR, yet TCRdb's version contains in-frame clones alone and is incomplete. The repertoire includes over 95,000 clones, around 77% of them detected once, and more than 3% sits in the top ten. Sequencing was carried out using PBMCs. These receptors were taken from a man aged 35-49 years in good health and CMV-seronegative.

The J gene is TRBJ1-2, the V gene TRBV27; D might be TRBD1 (6 bases). This CDR3 is built from 13 residues. With 5 bases removed from V and 8 bases from J, the gap between germline ends came to 15 bases. Germline assignment: CDR1 MNHEY and CDR2 SMNVEV (reference sequence). CDR3 loop: CASSPDRRSGYTF. In DNA, the CDR3 is TGTGCCAGCAGTCCCGACAGGCGTTCAGGCTACACCTTC.

The sample holds a few counts of this clone. The junction and the germline gene differ at one end; a read error may be behind it. The rearrangement joins TRBV5-4 to TRBJ2-7, with 14 positions matching TRBD2. CDR3 size: 13 residues. Per the germline V gene, CDR1 is SGHNT and CDR2 is YYREEE (reference sequence). CDR3 region: CASSSGLAGEEGF. In nucleotides, the CDR3 is TGTGCCAGCAGCTCGGGACTAGCGGGAGAGGAGGGCTTC. Looking up the rest from reference TRBV5-4 and TRBJ2-7 gives the full variable domain: ETGVTQSPTHLIKTRGQQVTLRCSSQSGHNTVSWYQQALGQGPQFIFQYYREEENGRGNFPPRFSGLQFPNYSSELNVNALELDDSALYLCASSSGLAGEEGFGPGTRLTVT.

V and J are TRBV5-6 and TRBJ1-1, with D maybe TRBD1 (6 bases). Germline CDR1 reads SGHDT; CDR2 reads YYEEEE. The V end was cut by 0 bases, the J end by 1 base, with 13 bases between. This CDR3 spans 16 amino acids. Written as DNA, the CDR3 is TGTGCCAGCAGCTTGGATAACAGGGACCCGAACACTGAAGCTTTCTTT. This codes for CASSLDNRDPNTEAFF. Supplemented by reference TRBV5-6 and TRBJ1-1, the full variable domain reads DAGVTQSPTHLIKTRGQQVTLRCSPKSGHDTVSWYQQALGQGPQFIFQYYEEEERQRGNFPDRFSGHQFPNYSSELNVNALLLGDSALYLCASSLDNRDPNTEAFFGQGTRLTVV.

The chain couples TRBV6-1 to TRBJ1-1, with 7 bases lining up with TRBD1. The trim removed 4 bases at V and 0 bases at J, leaving 5 bases unmatched. Germline CDR1 reads MNHNS; CDR2 reads SASEGT. The CDR3 has 15 residues. CDR3 amino acids: CASSARQGVNTEAFF. The CDR3, as DNA: TGTGCCAGCAGTGCTCGACAGGGCGTGAACACTGAAGCTTTCTTT.

The chain combines TRBV5-1 with TRBJ2-7; D might be TRBD2 (5 bases). The CDR3 has 14 residues. Germline CDR1 and CDR2: SGHRS and YFSETQ. V was shortened by 1 base and J by 2 bases, with 10 bases between the two germline ends. The CDR3 DNA sequence: TGCGCCAGCAGCTTGCAAGACGGGGCCTACGAGCAGTACTTC. Residues: CASSLQDGAYEQYF. The entire variable domain, with the rest obtained from reference TRBV5-1 and TRBJ2-7, is as follows: KAGVTQTPRYLIKTRGQQVTLSCSPISGHRSVSWYQQTPGQGLQFLFEYFSETQRNKGNFPGRFSGRQFSNSRSEMNVSTLELGDSALYLCASSLQDGAYEQYFGPGTRLTVT.

The chain couples TRBV28 to TRBJ2-3; D possibly corresponds to TRBD2 (6 bases). V lost 1 base and J lost 0, with 8 bases in between. CDR1 is MDHEN, CDR2 SYDVKM, per germline. This CDR3 spans 15 amino acids. In DNA form, the CDR3 reads TGTGCCAGCAGTTTATTGGAGGGGAGCACAGATACGCAGTATTTT. Amino acid sequence: CASSLLEGSTDTQYF.

The J gene is TRBJ1-1, the V gene TRBV11-2; D gene uncertain. In germline, CDR1 is SGHAT, CDR2 FQNNGV. Trimming removed 2 bases at V and 3 bases at J, with 7 bases between. The CDR3 spans 13 residues. The CDR3 DNA reads TGTGCCAGCAGCTTACGGAGGGACACTGAAGCTTTCTTT. This encodes CASSLRRDTEAFF.

The chain is built from TRBV20-1 and TRBJ2-5; D is undetermined. CDR3 length equals 10 residues. Germline CDR1 DFQATT, CDR2 SNEGSKA (reference sequence). Trimming removed 7 bases at V and 4 bases at J, with 7 bases between. The CDR3 coding sequence is TGCAGTGTCTGGAGAGAGACCCAGTACTTC. Amino acid sequence: CSVWRETQYF.

The gene calls are TRBV27 and TRBJ1-1; 7 nucleotides match TRBD1. The V segment lost 4 bases and the J segment 3 bases; nucleotides outside the gene matches: 8. Germline-derived CDR1 and CDR2 are MNHEY and SMNVEV (reference sequence). The length of the CDR3 is 15 residues. The DNA for the CDR3 is TGTGCCAGCAGTTCCCTACAGGGGCAGGACACTGAAGCTTTCTTT. Its translation is CASSSLQGQDTEAFF.

The V and J genes are TRBV30 and TRBJ2-3, with a weak D call TRBD1 (6 bases). This CDR3 comprises 13 residues. Germline loops: CDR1 GTSNPN, CDR2 SVGIG (reference sequence). V was trimmed by 5 bases and J by 1 base, leaving 10 bases between them. CDR3 DNA: TGTGCCTGGGGTAGACAGGGCACAGATACGCAGTATTTT. Protein product: CAWGRQGTDTQYF.

This chain joins TRBV11-2 and TRBJ2-3, with D perhaps TRBD1 (5 bases). CDR3 length: 15 amino acids. Trimming took 3 bases from V and 0 from J, leaving 10 bases between them. Germline CDR1 SGHAT, CDR2 FQNNGV. The CDR3 DNA reads as TGTGCCAGCAGCTTGTTGGACATGAGCACAGATACGCAGTATTTT. This sequence encodes CASSLLDMSTDTQYF.

V is TRBV19 and J is TRBJ1-4; no clear D. This CDR3 comprises 17 residues. V lost 4 bases to trimming and J lost 0 bases, with 15 bases between them. Looked up from germline, CDR1 is LNHDA and CDR2 is SQIVND (reference sequence). The CDR3: CASSTTRKTATNEKLFF. The DNA for the CDR3 is TGTGCCAGTAGTACCACCCGTAAGACTGCAACTAATGAAAAACTGTTTTTT.

V and J are TRBV6-1 and TRBJ1-1; D unresolved. V was shortened by 9 bases and J by 10 bases, with 18 bases between the two germline ends. Looked up from germline, CDR1 is MNHNS and CDR2 is SASEGT. The CDR3 runs 12 residues. CDR3 nucleotides: TGTGCCAGTAGCGGCGGCTCTTGGGGAGCTTTCTTT. Its translation is CASSGGSWGAFF.

This chain joins TRBV7-9 and TRBJ2-1, with TRBD2 matching 13 bases. The CDR3 is 16 amino acids. V shed 1 base and J 6 bases; nucleotides not matched to a gene: 3. The germline V gene encodes CDR1 SEHNR and CDR2 FQNEAQ (reference sequence). CDR3 amino acids: CASSLDGLAGVNEQFF. As DNA, the CDR3 is TGTGCCAGCAGCTTAGACGGACTAGCGGGGGTCAATGAGCAGTTCTTC.

The chain employs TRBV6-4 and TRBJ2-5; TRBD1 is a possible D gene (6 bases). The DNA end lines up better with TRBJ2-7; the J call may be wrong. The length of the CDR3 is 15 residues. The V gene's germline CDR1 is MRHNA and CDR2 SNTAGT. This CDR3 is CASSDSGQRAYEQYF. As DNA, the CDR3 is TGTGCCAGCAGTGACTCTGGACAGCGCGCCTACGAGCAGTACTTC.